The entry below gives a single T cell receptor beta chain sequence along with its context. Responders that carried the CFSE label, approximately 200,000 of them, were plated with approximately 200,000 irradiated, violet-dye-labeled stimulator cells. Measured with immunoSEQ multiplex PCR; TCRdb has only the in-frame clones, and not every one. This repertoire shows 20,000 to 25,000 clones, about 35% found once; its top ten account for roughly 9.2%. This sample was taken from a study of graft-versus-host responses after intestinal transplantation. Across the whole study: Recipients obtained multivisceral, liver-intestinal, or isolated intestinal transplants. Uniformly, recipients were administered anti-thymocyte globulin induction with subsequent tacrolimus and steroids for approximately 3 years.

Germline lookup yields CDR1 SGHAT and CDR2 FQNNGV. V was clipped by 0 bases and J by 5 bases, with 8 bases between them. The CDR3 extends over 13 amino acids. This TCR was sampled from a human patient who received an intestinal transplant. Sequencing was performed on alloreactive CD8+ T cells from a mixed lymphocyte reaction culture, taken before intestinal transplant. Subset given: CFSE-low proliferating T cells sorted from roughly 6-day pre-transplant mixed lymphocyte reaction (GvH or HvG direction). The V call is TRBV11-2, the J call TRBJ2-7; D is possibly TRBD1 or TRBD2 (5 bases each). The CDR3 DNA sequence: TGTGCCAGCAGCTTAGAATCGGGGCACGAGCAGTACTTC. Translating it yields CASSLESGHEQYF.